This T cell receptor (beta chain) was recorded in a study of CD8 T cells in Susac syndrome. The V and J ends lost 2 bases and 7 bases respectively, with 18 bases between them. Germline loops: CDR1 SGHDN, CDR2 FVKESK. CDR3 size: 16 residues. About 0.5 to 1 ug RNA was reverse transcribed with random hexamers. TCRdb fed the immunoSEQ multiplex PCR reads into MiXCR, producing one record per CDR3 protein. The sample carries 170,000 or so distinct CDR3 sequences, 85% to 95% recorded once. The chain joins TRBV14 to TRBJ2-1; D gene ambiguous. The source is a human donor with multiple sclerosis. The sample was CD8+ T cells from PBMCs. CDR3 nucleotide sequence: TGTGCCAGCAGCCAACTTAGGACCGTTTTAGGGAATGAGCAGTTCTTC. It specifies CASSQLRTVLGNEQFF.